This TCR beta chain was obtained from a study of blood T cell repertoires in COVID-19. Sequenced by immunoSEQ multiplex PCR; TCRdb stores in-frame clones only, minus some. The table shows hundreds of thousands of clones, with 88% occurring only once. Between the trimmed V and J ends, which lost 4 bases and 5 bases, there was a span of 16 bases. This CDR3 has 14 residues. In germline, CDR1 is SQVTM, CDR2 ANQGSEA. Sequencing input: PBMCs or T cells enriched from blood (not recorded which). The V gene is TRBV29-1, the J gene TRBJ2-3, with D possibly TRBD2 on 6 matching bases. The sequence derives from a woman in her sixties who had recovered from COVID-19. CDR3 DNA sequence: TGCAGCGTTGTTCTAGCGCCAGTCGTAGATACGCAGTATTTT. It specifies CSVVLAPVVDTQYF.